Below, one T cell receptor (beta chain) is given with its context. Its antigen is undetermined. With 3 bases clipped from V and 5 bases from J, the junction kept 6 bases outside the gene matches. The length of the CDR3 is 15 residues. Germline V CDR1 and CDR2: MDHEN, SYDVKM. The repertoire was sequenced with immunoSEQ multiplex PCR; TCRdb's copy has only in-frame clones and lacks some. The data show 150,000 to 200,000 clones, almost 95% seen once. This entry belongs to a study of T cell responses to AZD1222 COVID-19 vaccine. In the study overall: Timing groups of about 4 and about 12 weeks for second doses were pooled. Whole-study findings and limits: White British ancestry dominated among donors, who included more females, and clonal diversity was possibly underestimated. Baseline seropositives among AZD1222 recipients totaled only 5 or 6. Across spike, vaccine-associated CD4 TCRs were found, dominant at 160-218 and 743-854.

The clonotype originates from an adult in good health. V usage is TRBV28 and J usage is TRBJ2-2, with 7 bases lining up with TRBD1. The sequences come from peripheral blood, collected on day 0 of AZD1222 vaccination. As DNA, the CDR3 is TGTGCCAGCAGTTTGGACTCCAGGGGGACCGGGGAGCTGTTTTTT. Translation: CASSLDSRGTGELFF.